The present entry profiles one TCR beta chain with its context. Its antigen remains unknown. The V segment lost 1 base and the J segment 11 bases; nucleotides outside the gene matches: 5. Germline-derived CDR1 and CDR2 are SGHNT and YENEEA. This CDR3 comprises 13 residues. The protocol was immunoSEQ multiplex PCR, while the TCRdb copy is restricted to in-frame clones and leaves out a portion. The data contain approximately 600,000 clones, roughly 95% of them seen just once; the ten biggest clones take up 0.11%. These data belong to a study of shared clonotypes between healthy human individuals. CD8 cells classed as naive were CD45RO-negative and positively selected for CCR7, excluding terminally differentiated effector memory CD45RA+ cells. There were no recent acute infections or vaccinations among the donors, who were healthy HIV-negative adults. Study results and limitations: Read depth was anticipated to influence clonotype sharing among donors. Large depth notwithstanding, sorted-subset sequencing proved incomplete by rarefaction.

The receptor's source is a woman aged 25 to 39 in good health. Sequences were obtained from naive CD8+ T cells sorted from blood. The rearrangement uses TRBV11-3 and TRBJ2-1; 7 bases align to TRBD1. Here the CDR3 reads CASSLAGTVQQFF. Written as DNA, the CDR3 is TGTGCCAGCAGCTTAGCGGGGACAGTTCAGCAGTTCTTC.